The 31 T cell receptor beta chains in this list originate from one sample, sequenced in a study of beta chain features in type 1 diabetes. Study-level points and caveats: Among all four CD4+ subsets, Type 1 diabetes patients had TCRB CDR3s that were moderately but significantly shorter.

cDNA synthesis used the whole RNA isolate, giving expressed TCRB sequences. Repertoires were generated with immunoSEQ multiplex PCR, while TCRdb's copy carries only in-frame clones and drops some. The top ten clones hold 0.025% to 0.035% of a sample with about 260,000 clones, just over 20% of them seen once. Which antigens these TCRs recognize remains unknown. The source material was naive CD4+ T cells from blood. The origin of the receptors is a woman between 35 and 50 years old with type 1 diabetes.

This clone has just a few counts. The rearrangement links TRBV29-1 to TRBJ1-1; no definite D call. The CDR3 extends over 13 amino acids. With 6 bases removed from V and 3 bases from J, the gap between germline ends came to 14 bases. Germline V gene data show CDR1 as SQVTM and CDR2 as ANQGSEA. CDR3 nucleotide sequence: TGCAGCGTGGCCCCACGGGGTGACACTGAAGCTTTCTTT. Residues: CSVAPRGDTEAFF.

In this sample, this clone turned up a few times. The V call is TRBV7-2, the J call TRBJ2-7, with 7 bases that match TRBD2. This CDR3 has 12 amino acids. Germline CDR1 and CDR2: SGHTA and FQGNSA. The V and J ends lost 8 bases and 7 bases, in that order; junction bases with no gene match: 8. Here the CDR3 reads CASRRYGGEQYF. Written as DNA, the CDR3 is TGTGCCAGCCGGCGTTACGGGGGGGAGCAGTACTTC.

This clone was seen a few times. The gene calls are TRBV29-1 and TRBJ1-1; no definite D call. The CDR3 is made up of 12 amino acids. In germline, CDR1 is SQVTM, CDR2 ANQGSEA. V was cut by 3 bases and J by 1 base, with 6 bases left in between. The chain's CDR3 is CSVESTNTEAFF. The CDR3 DNA sequence: TGCAGCGTTGAGAGCACGAACACTGAAGCTTTCTTT. The full variable domain, with the rest looked up from reference TRBV29-1 and TRBJ1-1, is SAVISQKPSRDICQRGTSLTIQCQVDSQVTMMFWYRQQPGQSLTLIATANQGSEATYESGFVIDKFPISRPNLTFSTLTVSNMSPEDSSIYLCSVESTNTEAFFGQGTRLTVV.

V gene TRBV30 combines with J gene TRBJ2-1, with 7 bases lining up with TRBD1. V lost 3 bases, J lost 3 bases, and 5 bases stayed unmatched. The V gene's germline CDR1 is GTSNPN and CDR2 SVGIG (reference sequence). This CDR3 has 14 amino acids. Here the CDR3 reads CAWRGGGSYNEQFF. The CDR3, as DNA: TGTGCCTGGAGAGGGGGCGGAAGCTACAATGAGCAGTTCTTC.

The J gene is TRBJ2-5, the V gene TRBV9, with D maybe TRBD2 (5 bases). Germline CDR1 and CDR2: SGDLS and YYNGEE. The CDR3 totals 12 residues. V gave up 3 bases and J gave up 4 bases, with 7 bases separating them. The DNA of the CDR3 is TGTGCCAGCAGCGGAGGAGGAGAGACCCAGTACTTC. Translation: CASSGGGETQYF.

This clone was detected only a few times. The chain recombines TRBV9 with TRBJ1-1, with 9 bases matching TRBD1. The CDR3 loop spans 15 amino acids. The V segment lost 1 base and the J segment 5 bases; nucleotides outside the gene matches: 6. Germline-derived CDR1 and CDR2 are SGDLS and YYNGEE. The CDR3 region is CASSVQGQGWTEAFF. CDR3 DNA sequence: TGTGCCAGCAGCGTACAGGGACAGGGATGGACTGAAGCTTTCTTT.

In its sample, this clone was seen a few times. CDR3 sequence: CASSLVLAGANEQFF. The DNA of the CDR3 is TGCGCCAGCAGCTTGGTGCTAGCGGGGGCCAATGAGCAGTTCTTC. This chain connects TRBV5-1 to TRBJ2-1; 10 bases match TRBD2. V lost 0 bases to trimming and J lost 6 bases; unmatched junction nucleotides: 3. CDR1 is SGHRS, CDR2 YFSETQ, per germline. The length of the CDR3 is 15 residues. Based on the CDR3 plus reference TRBV5-1 and TRBJ2-1, the full variable domain is KAGVTQTPRYLIKTRGQQVTLSCSPISGHRSVSWYQQTPGQGLQFLFEYFSETQRNKGNFPGRFSGRQFSNSRSEMNVSTLELGDSALYLCASSLVLAGANEQFFGPGTRLTVL.

This clone was found a few times. The chain joins TRBV5-4 to TRBJ2-7; unclear D gene. V was cut by 2 bases and J by 3 bases, with 12 bases left in between. Germline-derived CDR1 and CDR2 are SGHNT and YYREEE (reference sequence). CDR3 length equals 14 residues. The CDR3 here is CASSFTGSNYEQYF. The CDR3 DNA follows: TGTGCCAGCAGCTTCACGGGTTCCAACTACGAGCAGTACTTC.

This clone was seen a few times. This chain joins TRBV7-9 and TRBJ1-2, with 9 nucleotides matching TRBD1. The germline V gene has CDR1 SEHNR and CDR2 FQNEAQ (reference sequence). The V segment lost 1 base and the J segment 4 bases; nucleotides outside the gene matches: 10. The CDR3 runs to 17 residues. The CDR3 loop reads CASSLEGPGQGPYGYTF. The CDR3 DNA follows: TGTGCCAGCAGCTTAGAGGGCCCGGGACAGGGTCCCTATGGCTACACCTTC.

The V and J genes are TRBV5-1 and TRBJ1-2; 8 bases agree with TRBD1. Losses at the gene ends were 7 bases for V and 4 bases for J; bases not matched to a gene: 3. This CDR3 has 12 residues. Germline-derived CDR1 and CDR2 are SGHRS and YFSETQ. This chain's CDR3 is CASGGQAYGYTF. DNA of the CDR3: TGCGCCAGCGGGGGACAGGCCTATGGCTACACCTTC.

This clone was counted between two and nine times. The chain combines TRBV5-1 with TRBJ2-3; 7 nucleotides agree with TRBD1. Looked up from germline, CDR1 is SGHRS and CDR2 is YFSETQ. V shed 4 bases and J 4 bases; nucleotides not matched to a gene: 6. The CDR3 has 14 residues. CDR3 in DNA: TGCGCCAGCAGCAAGTCTACAGGGGCAGATACGCAGTATTTT. Protein sequence: CASSKSTGADTQYF.

V is TRBV18 and J is TRBJ1-2, with D possibly being TRBD1 (5 bases). The CDR3 is made up of 15 amino acids. Germline V gene sequence: CDR1 KGHSH, CDR2 LQKENI. Between the trimmed V and J ends, which lost 3 bases and 2 bases, there was a span of 13 bases. CDR3 nucleotides: TGTGCCAGCTCACCGTCGACAGACCTCAACTATGGCTACACCTTC. This codes for CASSPSTDLNYGYTF.

This clone occurred a few times. The V gene is TRBV9, the J gene TRBJ2-1, with 7 bases matching TRBD2. CDR3 length: 15 residues. The V gene's germline CDR1 is SGDLS and CDR2 YYNGEE. After removal of 5 bases from V and 4 bases from J, the junction contained 9 bases not matched to a gene. This chain's CDR3 is CASSETSRIYNEQFF. In DNA form, the CDR3 reads TGTGCCAGCAGTGAGACTAGCCGAATTTACAATGAGCAGTTCTTC.

The genes are TRBV7-9 and TRBJ2-6; no definite D call. Trimming took off 5 bases at V and 1 base at J, with 6 bases between the two ends. The V gene's germline CDR1 is SEHNR and CDR2 FQNEAQ (reference sequence). This CDR3 is built from 14 residues. CDR3 coding DNA: TGTGCCAGCAGCCCTATTTCTGGGGCCAACGTCCTGACTTTC. Amino acid sequence: CASSPISGANVLTF.

The chain links TRBV28 to TRBJ2-7; 12 positions agree with TRBD2. The CDR3 extends over 12 amino acids. V shed 7 bases and J 6 bases; nucleotides not matched to a gene: 1. The germline CDR1 and CDR2 sequences are MDHEN and SYDVKM. DNA for the CDR3: TGTGCCAGCAAACTAGCGGGAGGCGAGCAGTACTTC. Its translation is CASKLAGGEQYF.

The rearrangement uses TRBV7-2 and TRBJ2-5; TRBD1 aligns across 8 bases. The CDR3 totals 14 residues. CDR1 and CDR2 from the germline V gene are SGHTA and FQGNSA. J was trimmed by 4 bases and V by 5 bases; bases with no gene match: 6. CDR3 nucleotide sequence: TGTGCCAGCAGCCGACAGGGGTGGGCAGAGACCCAGTACTTC. Translating gives CASSRQGWAETQYF.

The chain is built from TRBV10-3 and TRBJ2-5; the match to TRBD1 covers 7 bases. The CDR3 covers 13 residues. V shed 10 bases, J shed 0 bases, and the junction held 5 bases outside the gene matches. In germline, CDR1 is ENHRY, CDR2 SYGVKD. CDR3 DNA sequence: TGTGCCACAGGACAGGCGTACCAAGAGACCCAGTACTTC. It codes for CATGQAYQETQYF.

A word on this clone: Its ends do not fully match the called genes, so a read error is possible. The J gene is TRBJ2-1, the V gene TRBV5-1; possible D gene TRBD2, 6 bases. Germline V gives CDR1 SGHRS, CDR2 YFSETQ. This CDR3 comprises 14 residues. The CDR3 here is CASCFGAGDNEQFF. The CDR3 DNA follows: TGCGCCAGCTGCTTTGGAGCGGGCGACAATGAGCAGTTCTTC.

The gene calls are TRBV21-1 and TRBJ2-1; TRBD2 is taken as the D call from the table, unchecked against the DNA. TRBV21-1 is a known pseudogene. This CDR3 spans 15 amino acids. CDR3 DNA sequence: TGTGCCAGCAGCAAAAGACTAGCGGGACACAATGAGCAGTTCTTC. This translates into CASSKRLAGHNEQFF.

The V and J genes are TRBV30 and TRBJ2-1; 11 positions match TRBD1. With V trimmed by 5 bases and J by 5 bases, 2 bases remained unmatched. Per germline, CDR1 GTSNPN and CDR2 SVGIG (reference sequence). This CDR3 region has 13 residues. The CDR3 DNA is TGTGCCTGGGCGGGACAGGGGGACAATGAGCAGTTCTTC. Translation gives CAWAGQGDNEQFF.

The gene calls are TRBV30 and TRBJ1-1; TRBD1 matches at 8 bases. Germline CDR1 is GTSNPN and CDR2 is SVGIG (reference sequence). CDR3 length: 13 amino acids. Losses at the gene ends were 3 bases for V and 3 bases for J; bases not matched to a gene: 3. CDR3 DNA sequence: TGTGCCTGGAGGCAGGGGGCCTACACTGAAGCTTTCTTT. Protein: CAWRQGAYTEAFF.

The genes are TRBV30 and TRBJ2-7; 10 nucleotides agree with TRBD2. Germline lookup yields CDR1 GTSNPN and CDR2 SVGIG (reference sequence). The CDR3 length is 15 residues. V lost 3 bases and J lost 2; bases outside the gene matches: 7. CDR3 sequence reads: CAWRNLAGGPYEQYF. In DNA form, the CDR3 reads TGTGCCTGGAGAAACTTAGCGGGAGGTCCCTACGAGCAGTACTTC.

The gene calls are TRBV2 and TRBJ2-7; the match to TRBD2 covers 7 bases. Germline CDR1 is SNHLY and CDR2 is FYNNEI. The trim removed 3 bases at V and 2 bases at J, leaving 4 bases unmatched. The length of the CDR3 is 14 residues. The CDR3 loop is CASSDTSATYEQYF. CDR3 nucleotides: TGTGCCAGCAGTGATACTAGCGCTACCTACGAGCAGTACTTC.

V and J are TRBV5-6 and TRBJ2-1, with TRBD2 matching over 10 bases. The CDR3 has 16 amino acids. Germline V gives CDR1 SGHDT, CDR2 YYEEEE. V lost 0 bases and J lost 6; bases outside the gene matches: 6. The CDR3 sequence: CASSLGLAGASNEQFF. CDR3 DNA sequence: TGTGCCAGCAGCTTGGGGCTAGCGGGGGCCTCCAATGAGCAGTTCTTC.

This clone showed up just a few times. V usage is TRBV4-3 and J usage is TRBJ1-5; 7 positions match TRBD1. Germline trimming cut 1 base from V and 7 bases from J; bases unmatched to any gene: 7. CDR1 LGHNA and CDR2 YSLEER come from the germline V gene. This CDR3 contains 15 residues. The CDR3: CASSQVATGEQPQHF. As DNA, the CDR3 is TGCGCCAGCAGCCAAGTCGCTACAGGGGAACAGCCCCAGCATTTT.

A remark on this clone: The same CDR3 arises from other DNA sequences in this sample as well. The rearrangement links TRBV28 to TRBJ2-7; TRBD1 matches 8 bases. This CDR3 is 15 amino acids long. J was trimmed by 1 base and V by 4 bases; bases with no gene match: 6. Germline values: CDR1 MDHEN, CDR2 SYDVKM. For the CDR3, the DNA is TGTGCCAGCAGTTCGCCCGGGACAGGTTCCTACGAGCAGTACTTC. This gives the protein CASSSPGTGSYEQYF.

CDR3 DNA: TGTGCCAGCAGCCCAGAAGGGACACACTATGGCTACACCTTC. Its protein is CASSPEGTHYGYTF. The chain combines TRBV4-2 with TRBJ1-2, with D possibly being TRBD1 (6 bases). V was trimmed by 4 bases and J by 3 bases, leaving 12 bases between them. This CDR3 comprises 14 residues. From germline, CDR1 is LGHNA and CDR2 YNFKEQ.

The rearrangement uses TRBV29-1 and TRBJ2-6; D may be TRBD2 (6 bases). Germline V gene data show CDR1 as SQVTM and CDR2 as ANQGSEA. The CDR3 length is 14 residues. Deletions cut 6 bases from V and 4 bases from J, with 13 bases between. CDR3 DNA sequence: TGCAGCGTAGGAGGGACTGCCGGGGCCAACGTCCTGACTTTC. It yields the protein CSVGGTAGANVLTF.

This clone was found a few times. The chain carries TRBV29-1 and TRBJ1-1; D is undetermined. The CDR3 is 15 amino acids. Germline-derived CDR1 and CDR2 are SQVTM and ANQGSEA. V was clipped by 4 bases and J by 0 bases, with 15 bases between them. The CDR3 nucleotides read TGCAGCGTTGGTTCGCAGAGGCCATTGAACACTGAAGCTTTCTTT. Protein product: CSVGSQRPLNTEAFF.

The chain combines TRBV4-3 with TRBJ1-4; 10 positions agree with TRBD1. V lost 0 bases and J lost 8; bases outside the gene matches: 6. CDR1 and CDR2 (germline): LGHNA, YSLEER. The CDR3 has 16 amino acids. CDR3 residues: CASSQDSDRGNEKLFF. The CDR3 coding sequence is TGCGCCAGCAGCCAAGATTCGGACAGGGGGAACGAAAAACTGTTTTTT.

The chain combines TRBV19 with TRBJ1-5; TRBD1 matches 7 bases. Germline V gene data show CDR1 as LNHDA and CDR2 as SQIVND (reference sequence). The CDR3 sequence is 15 residues long. Trimming cost V 5 bases and J 6 bases; bases outside gene matches: 10. The CDR3 is CASSSRGIMPQPQHF. The CDR3 DNA sequence: TGTGCCAGTAGTTCCAGGGGGATCATGCCTCAGCCCCAGCATTTT.